A selection of T cell receptor beta chains follows, all from one sample in a study of CD8 T cells in ankylosing spondylitis. Using its own MiXCR run on the 5' RACE reads, TCRdb lists one record per CDR3 protein. Of 150,000 to 200,000 distinct CDR3 sequences listed, 25% to 35% are singletons. The sample consisted of synovial fluid, either unsorted or a sorted T cell fraction (not recorded which). The receptors shown here come from a male donor with ankylosing spondylitis. CDR3s include the opening cysteine and the closing phenylalanine or tryptophan. A D gene is named only where the DNA matches it firmly. Clone size is given for some rows only: seen once, a few or many times, or a class if the clone is expanded.

clone size,J gene,V gene,D gene,CDR3 protein,CDR3 DNA
NA,TRBJ2-3,TRBV20-1,TRBD2,CSAPTSLATDTQYF,TGCAGTGCCCCGACTAGCTTAGCCACAGATACGCAGTATTTT
few,TRBJ1-6,TRBV7-9,NA,CASSYVVGQANSPLHF,TGTGCCAGCAGCTACGTTGTCGGGCAGGCAAATTCACCCCTCCACTTT
NA,TRBJ2-1,TRBV27,NA,CASSFRERSEQFF,TGTGCCAGCAGTTTTCGGGAGAGGAGTGAGCAGTTCTTC
few,TRBJ2-7,TRBV12-3/TRBV12-4,TRBD1,CASRGDRDEQYF,TGTGCCAGCAGAGGTGACAGGGACGAGCAGTACTTC
few,TRBJ2-5,TRBV29-1,NA,CSVGGVGSPETQYF,TGCAGCGTTGGGGGTGTGGGGAGTCCAGAGACCCAGTACTTC
NA,TRBJ2-5,TRBV20-1,TRBD2,CGAGLGGTQYF,TGCGGTGCTGGACTAGGAGGGACCCAGTACTTC
NA,TRBJ2-7,TRBV20-1,NA,CSARGSGPYEQYF,TGCAGTGCTAGAGGTTCTGGACCTTACGAGCAGTACTTC
few,TRBJ2-5,TRBV4-1,TRBD2,CASSQDTSGQETQYF,TGCGCCAGCAGCCAAGATACTAGCGGGCAAGAGACCCAGTACTTC
few,TRBJ2-1,TRBV7-8,TRBD1,CASSLEGHGTGVNEQFF,TGTGCCAGCAGCCTAGAGGGCCACGGGACAGGGGTCAATGAGCAGTTCTTC
NA,TRBJ2-1,TRBV24-1,TRBD2,CATSDIGTSGENEQFF,TGTGCCACCAGTGATATCGGGACTAGCGGGGAAAATGAGCAGTTCTTC
few,TRBJ1-2,TRBV20-1,NA,CSARKLDDGYTF,TGCAGTGCTAGAAAGCTAGATGATGGCTACACCTTC
few,TRBJ2-4,TRBV4-3,NA,CASSHDRDAIQYF,TGCGCCAGCAGCCATGACAGAGATGCAATTCAGTACTTC
few,TRBJ2-1,TRBV7-2,NA,CASSLALNNEQFF,TGTGCCAGCAGCTTAGCACTTAACAATGAGCAGTTCTTC
few,TRBJ2-2,TRBV7-2,NA,CASSLGPWAGELFF,TGTGCCAGCAGCTTAGGACCATGGGCCGGGGAGCTGTTTTTT
many,TRBJ2-7,TRBV5-1,NA,CASSLDGYEQYF,TGCGCCAGCAGCTTGGACGGCTACGAGCAGTACTTC
few,TRBJ2-1,TRBV29-1,NA,CSVDIGALNEQFF,TGCAGCGTTGATATCGGGGCCCTCAATGAGCAGTTCTTC
few,TRBJ2-1,TRBV5-6,TRBD2,CASSLRGTSGRNEQFF,TGTGCCAGCAGTCTCCGGGGGACTAGCGGTAGGAATGAGCAGTTCTTC
NA,TRBJ1-1,TRBV6-6,NA,CASSQRGEAFF,TGTGCCAGCAGTCAAAGGGGTGAAGCTTTCTTT
many,TRBJ2-3,TRBV4-3,TRBD1,CASSQEGQGVADTQYF,TGCGCCAGCAGCCAAGAGGGACAGGGGGTAGCAGATACGCAGTATTTT
NA,TRBJ2-1,TRBV20-1,TRBD1,CSAHLQGAPYNEQFF,TGCAGTGCCCACCTACAGGGGGCACCCTACAATGAGCAGTTCTTC
once,TRBJ2-3,TRBV4-3,NA,CASSQDPPGAVTDTQYF,TGCGCCAGCAGCCAAGATCCGCCTGGAGCGGTCACAGATACGCAGTATTTT
NA,TRBJ2-7,TRBV6-6,TRBD1,CASRQTGGYEQYF,TGTGCCAGCAGACAAACAGGGGGCTACGAGCAGTACTTC
NA,TRBJ2-7,TRBV6-5,TRBD2,CASSSPWTSDYEQYF,TGTGCCAGCAGTTCTCCGTGGACTAGCGACTACGAGCAGTACTTC
NA,TRBJ1-2,TRBV12-3/TRBV12-4,NA,CASSSPGGYGYTF,TGTGCCAGCAGTTCGCCAGGTGGATATGGCTACACCTTC
NA,TRBJ1-5,TRBV27,NA,CASSLSGHGHNQPQHF,TGTGCCAGCAGTTTAAGCGGTCATGGACACAATCAGCCCCAGCATTTT
many,TRBJ1-2,TRBV28,TRBD1,CASSSGTGNGYTF,TGTGCCAGCAGTTCGGGGACAGGCAATGGCTACACCTTC
few,TRBJ2-7,TRBV4-3,NA,CASSQGTLSSYEQYF,TGCGCCAGCAGCCAAGGGACACTGAGCTCCTACGAGCAGTACTTC
many,TRBJ1-6,TRBV4-1,NA,CASSQDRKQGSFLHF,TGCGCCAGCAGCCAAGATAGAAAACAGGGTTCATTCCTCCACTTT
NA,TRBJ2-7,TRBV7-9,TRBD1,CASSLAHQGVSYEQYF,TGTGCCAGCAGCTTAGCGCATCAGGGGGTCTCCTACGAGCAGTACTTC
few,TRBJ1-1,TRBV10-3,NA,CAIKVAMNTEAFF,TGTGCCATCAAGGTCGCGATGAACACTGAAGCTTTCTTT
few,TRBJ2-3,TRBV7-2,NA,CASRERFQRSSTDTQYF,TGTGCCAGCCGAGAGCGGTTTCAGAGGTCTAGCACAGATACGCAGTATTTT
NA,TRBJ1-3,TRBV30,NA,CAWSNRGNTIYF,TGTGCCTGGAGTAACAGGGGAAACACCATATATTTT
NA,TRBJ2-1,TRBV20-1,TRBD1,CSARDRQGGRHEQFF,TGCAGTGCTAGAGATCGACAGGGTGGACGTCATGAGCAGTTCTTC
NA,TRBJ2-7,TRBV12-3/TRBV12-4,TRBD2,CASSFSGSGEQYF,TGTGCCAGCAGTTTTAGCGGGTCGGGGGAGCAGTACTTC
NA,TRBJ2-7,TRBV4-3,NA,CASSQGRSLLYEQYF,TGCGCCAGCAGCCAAGGACGGAGTCTCCTCTACGAGCAGTACTTC
NA,TRBJ2-3,TRBV20-1,NA,CSADPTTDTQYF,TGCAGTGCAGACCCCACCACAGATACGCAGTATTTT
NA,TRBJ2-1,TRBV14,NA,CASSLPRESYNEQFF,TGTGCCAGCAGCTTACCCAGGGAAAGCTACAATGAGCAGTTCTTC
few,TRBJ2-7,TRBV18,NA,CASSALTGGSYEQYF,TGTGCCAGCTCAGCACTAACAGGTGGCTCCTACGAGCAGTACTTC
many,TRBJ1-5,TRBV5-6,TRBD1,CASRTTGGDQPQHF,TGTGCCAGCAGAACCACAGGGGGCGATCAGCCCCAGCATTTT
NA,TRBJ1-5,TRBV7-2,TRBD1,CASTMTGGFNQPQHF,TGTGCCAGCACCATGACAGGGGGCTTCAATCAGCCCCAGCATTTT
NA,TRBJ2-1,TRBV4-2,TRBD2,CASSQDHGGGYNEQFF,TGTGCCAGCAGCCAAGACCACGGCGGGGGCTACAATGAGCAGTTCTTC
many,TRBJ1-3,TRBV7-9,NA,CASSFGELPGNTIYF,TGTGCCAGCAGCTTTGGGGAATTACCTGGAAACACCATATATTTT
many,TRBJ1-1,TRBV7-8,NA,CASSLVTTDAEAFF,TGTGCCAGCAGCTTAGTGACGACTGATGCTGAAGCTTTCTTT
NA,TRBJ2-3,TRBV20-1,TRBD1,CSARPDRGGDTQYF,TGCAGTGCTAGACCCGACAGGGGGGGAGATACGCAGTATTTT